Below, 22 T cell receptor beta chains from the same sample are listed, as sequenced in a study of T cells in Graves' hyperthyroidism and ophthalmopathy. TCR beta CDR3 regions were amplified from RNA. First-round RT-PCR targeting the TCR CDR3 was performed with the HTBI primer set. TCRdb used MiXCR to reprocess the multiplex PCR reads, holding one entry per CDR3 protein. The sample lists 600,000 to 650,000 distinct CDR3 sequences; about 17% were seen once. The sample comprised blood. Source of these receptors: a woman aged 25 to 39 with Graves' hyperthyroidism.

A few counts support this clonotype. The genes are TRBV6-5 and TRBJ1-5; no definite D call. This CDR3 has 14 residues. Germline assignment: CDR1 MNHEY and CDR2 SVGAGI. V was shortened by 8 bases and J by 1 base, with 12 bases between the two germline ends. The CDR3 loop is CASGLPESNQPQHF. CDR3 DNA sequence: TGTGCCAGCGGCCTGCCTGAGAGCAATCAGCCCCAGCATTTT.

As to this clonotype: This may be a read error, as it is one base from a much larger clone. The chain links TRBV2 to TRBJ2-2; 11 bases map to TRBD2. J was trimmed by 6 bases and V by 8 bases; bases with no gene match: 5. Germline-derived CDR1 and CDR2 are SNHLY and FYNNEI. The CDR3 is 14 amino acids. This CDR3 reads CASPSGRSSGELFF. The CDR3 region has the DNA TGTGCCAGCCCTAGCGGGAGGTCATCCGGGGAGCTGTTTTTT.

On this clonotype itself: This may come from a read error, since a much larger clone is one base off. V and J are TRBV6-1 and TRBJ2-7, with D unclear. The germline V gene has CDR1 MNHNS and CDR2 SASEGT. CDR3 length: 15 amino acids. CDR3 region: CASRLVVRNSHEQYF. The CDR3 coding sequence is TGTGCCAGCAGGCTAGTTGTCCGAAACTCCCACGAGCAGTACTTC.

In its sample, this clonotype was seen many times. The CDR3 DNA is TGTGCCAGCAGGGACAGGGCCACCTACGAGCAGTACTTC. Protein sequence: CASRDRATYEQYF. The gene calls are TRBV2 and TRBJ2-7, with 8 positions matching TRBD1. The CDR3 has 13 residues. Germline V gene lookup returns CDR1 SNHLY and CDR2 FYNNEI. V lost 6 bases, J lost 2 bases, and 3 bases stayed unmatched.

Many counts were recorded for this clonotype. V gene TRBV28 combines with J gene TRBJ2-1; a weak D match, TRBD2 (6 bases). CDR1 and CDR2 (germline): MDHEN, SYDVKM. The CDR3 sequence is 14 residues long. Trimming removed 5 bases at V and 4 bases at J, with 12 bases between. The CDR3 nucleotides read TGTGCCAGCAGTAGACTAGTCCAATACAATGAGCAGTTCTTC. Amino acids: CASSRLVQYNEQFF.

This clonotype appeared a few times. The CDR3 nucleotides are TGTGCCAGCACCAAAAATACCGGGACTAGCGGCTACGAGCAGTACTTC. This sequence encodes CASTKNTGTSGYEQYF. The V and J genes are TRBV6-1 and TRBJ2-7; 11 bases map to TRBD2. Losses at the gene ends were 7 bases for V and 3 bases for J; bases not matched to a gene: 11. Germline V gene data show CDR1 as MNHNS and CDR2 as SASEGT. This CDR3 spans 16 amino acids.

This clonotype showed up just a few times. The chain has TRBV19 and TRBJ2-1; 15 positions match TRBD2. CDR3 size: 16 residues. With V trimmed by 4 bases and J by 8 bases, 6 bases remained unmatched. CDR1 LNHDA and CDR2 SQIVND come from the germline V gene (reference sequence). The CDR3 nucleotides read TGTGCCAGTAGTACTCGGACTAGCGGGAGGGTCTATGAGCAGTTCTTC. Translation: CASSTRTSGRVYEQFF.

This clonotype has a count of ten or more. The chain is built from TRBV18 and TRBJ1-1, with 8 positions matching TRBD1. V shed 4 bases and J 1 base; nucleotides not matched to a gene: 5. CDR3 size: 15 residues. Per germline, CDR1 KGHSH and CDR2 LQKENI. The CDR3 sequence: CASSLGQGPNTEAFF. The CDR3 DNA is TGTGCCAGCTCACTTGGACAGGGACCGAACACTGAAGCTTTCTTT. The variable domain in full, with the rest retrieved from reference TRBV18 and TRBJ1-1, is NAGVMQNPRHLVRRRGQEARLRCSPMKGHSHVYWYRQLPEEGLKFMVYLQKENIIDESGMPKERFSAEFPKEGPSILRIQQVVRGDSAAYFCASSLGQGPNTEAFFGQGTRLTVV.

The rearrangement uses TRBV15 and TRBJ2-7, with 9 bases that match TRBD1. The CDR3 runs to 15 residues. The germline V gene encodes CDR1 LNHNV and CDR2 YYDKDF (reference sequence). The V segment lost 3 bases and the J segment 2 bases; nucleotides outside the gene matches: 5. DNA for the CDR3: TGTGCCACCAGCAGTGACAGGGGGGGGACCTACGAGCAGTACTTC. It is translated as CATSSDRGGTYEQYF.

This clonotype showed up many times. DNA for the CDR3: TGTGCCAGCAGCCAACTACAGCCTTTGAACACTGAAGCTTTCTTT. As protein: CASSQLQPLNTEAFF. V is TRBV3-2 and J is TRBJ1-1. TRBV3-2 is reported as a pseudogene. The CDR3 loop spans 15 amino acids.

This clonotype was recorded a few times. The V and J genes are TRBV7-9 and TRBJ2-3; 8 nucleotides align to TRBD2. The V segment lost 5 bases and the J segment 5 bases; nucleotides outside the gene matches: 9. The germline gives CDR1 SEHNR, CDR2 FQNEAQ (reference sequence). The CDR3 has 15 residues. In nucleotides, the CDR3 is TGTGCCAGCAGCCCAATCAGCGGGAGTATAGATACGCAGTATTTT. Translation gives CASSPISGSIDTQYF.

This clonotype was detected many times. The chain has TRBV29-1 and TRBJ1-1, with 7 bases aligning to TRBD1. J lost 0 bases, V lost 7 bases, and 8 bases had no gene match. CDR3 length: 14 amino acids. From germline, CDR1 is SQVTM and CDR2 ANQGSEA. CDR3 region: CSAPTGPMNTEAFF. The CDR3 DNA follows: TGCAGCGCCCCGACAGGGCCCATGAACACTGAAGCTTTCTTT.

This chain joins TRBV6-2 or TRBV6-3 and TRBJ2-1; possibly TRBD2 for D (6 bases). The CDR3 is made up of 15 amino acids. Germline values: CDR1 MNHEY, CDR2 SVGEGT. Trimming removed 6 bases from V and 4 bases from J, with 16 bases in between. The CDR3 DNA is TGTGCCAGCAGATTAGCGGAAGGGCCTTACAATGAGCAGTTCTTC. Its protein product is CASRLAEGPYNEQFF.

The genes are TRBV19 and TRBJ1-5, with 7 bases that match TRBD1. CDR1 is LNHDA, CDR2 SQIVND, per germline (reference sequence). V lost 5 bases and J lost 0; bases outside the gene matches: 10. The CDR3 has 17 residues. CDR3 loop: CASSARDSRYSNQPQHF. CDR3 DNA sequence: TGTGCCAGTAGTGCCCGGGACAGCCGGTATAGCAATCAGCCCCAGCATTTT.

This clonotype was observed at least ten times. The V and J genes are TRBV5-8 and TRBJ2-1; D is uncertain. CDR1 and CDR2 from the germline V gene are SGHTS and YDEGEE. The CDR3 consists of 13 residues. Trimming pared 4 bases from V and 11 bases from J, leaving 16 bases between. CDR3 protein: CASSAVPGRKQFF. The CDR3 nucleotides are TGTGCCAGCAGCGCCGTCCCAGGTCGAAAGCAGTTCTTC. Based on the CDR3 plus reference TRBV5-8 and TRBJ2-1, the full variable domain is EAGVTQSPTHLIKTRGQQATLRCSPISGHTSVYWYQQALGLGLQFLLWYDEGEERNRGNFPPRFSGRQFPNYSSELNVNALELEDSALYLCASSAVPGRKQFFGPGTRLTVL.

At least ten counts were recorded for this clonotype. The V call is TRBV30, the J call TRBJ1-1; 7 bases agree with TRBD1. This CDR3 is 13 amino acids long. From germline, CDR1 is GTSNPN and CDR2 SVGIG (reference sequence). V shed 5 bases, J shed 4 bases, and the junction held 7 bases outside the gene matches. The CDR3 protein is CAWGYDRVTEAFF. For the CDR3, the DNA is TGTGCCTGGGGCTATGACAGGGTCACTGAAGCTTTCTTT.

This clonotype has a count of ten or more. The J gene is TRBJ2-1, the V gene TRBV20-1; D ambiguous. The CDR3 is made up of 14 amino acids. V dropped 3 bases and J dropped 8 bases, with 17 bases sitting between them. In germline, CDR1 is DFQATT, CDR2 SNEGSKA (reference sequence). The CDR3 reads CSASNPRSGDEQFF. The CDR3 nucleotides are TGCAGTGCTAGCAATCCCAGAAGTGGGGATGAGCAGTTCTTC.

The genes are TRBV20-1 and TRBJ2-5; possible D gene TRBD2, 5 bases. Deletions cut 3 bases from V and 5 bases from J, with 10 bases between. The CDR3 is made up of 12 amino acids. Germline V gene data show CDR1 as DFQATT and CDR2 as SNEGSKA (reference sequence). CDR3 coding DNA: TGCAGTGCTAGTAATCGGGATGAGACCCAGTACTTC. Translation gives CSASNRDETQYF.

This clonotype has a handful of counts. The chain couples TRBV5-1 to TRBJ2-2, with 14 nucleotides matching TRBD2. V dropped 3 bases and J dropped 6; count of bases not matched to a gene: 4. The CDR3 has 16 amino acids. Germline V lookup: CDR1 SGHRS, CDR2 YFSETQ. For the CDR3, the DNA is TGCGCCAGCAGCTCCCGACTAGCGGGAGGGGCCGGGGAGCTGTTTTTT. Its protein product is CASSSRLAGGAGELFF.

The table lists this clonotype with a count of one. This chain connects TRBV28 to TRBJ2-3; 16 bases map to TRBD2. Germline values: CDR1 MDHEN, CDR2 SYDVKM. This CDR3 is 16 amino acids long. Unmatched junction bases numbered 6, after V lost 8 bases and J lost 4 bases. CDR3 protein: CASGPGLAGGADTQYF. The CDR3 nucleotides read TGTGCCAGCGGACCGGGACTAGCGGGGGGGGCAGATACGCAGTATTTT.

This clonotype was observed at least ten times. The gene calls are TRBV28 and TRBJ1-4, with 9 bases matching TRBD1. The CDR3 extends over 15 amino acids. CDR1 and CDR2 from the germline V gene are MDHEN and SYDVKM. V lost 6 bases to trimming and J lost 8 bases; unmatched junction nucleotides: 10. CDR3 in amino acids: CASSSGDRVGEKLFF. The DNA for the CDR3 is TGTGCCAGCAGCAGCGGGGACAGGGTTGGGGAAAAACTGTTTTTT.

This clonotype was picked up a small number of times. This sequence joins TRBV28 and TRBJ1-5, with TRBD1 as a possible D gene (5 bases). There are 15 residues in the CDR3. Germline CDR1 reads MDHEN; CDR2 reads SYDVKM. Trimming removed 4 bases from V and 3 bases from J, with 13 bases in between. The CDR3 nucleotides read TGTGCCAGCAGTTCTACCGGTGGGGCCAATCAGCCCCAGCATTTT. It codes for CASSSTGGANQPQHF.